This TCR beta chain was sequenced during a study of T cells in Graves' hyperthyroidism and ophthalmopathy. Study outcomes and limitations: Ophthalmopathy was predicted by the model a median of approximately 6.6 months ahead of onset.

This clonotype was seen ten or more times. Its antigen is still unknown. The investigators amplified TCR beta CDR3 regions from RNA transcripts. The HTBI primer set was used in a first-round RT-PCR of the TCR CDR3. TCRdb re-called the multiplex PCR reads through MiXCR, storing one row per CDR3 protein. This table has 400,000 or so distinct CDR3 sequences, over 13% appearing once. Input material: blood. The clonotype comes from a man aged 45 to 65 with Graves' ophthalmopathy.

CDR3 bases: TGTGCCAGCAGCTTAGATAGGGATGTGAGCACTGAAGCTTTCTTT. This gives the protein CASSLDRDVSTEAFF. The chain links TRBV7-9 to TRBJ1-1; D remains unclear. Trimming took off 1 base at V and 4 bases at J, with 13 bases between the two ends. The germline gives CDR1 SEHNR, CDR2 FQNEAQ (reference sequence). The CDR3 loop spans 15 amino acids.